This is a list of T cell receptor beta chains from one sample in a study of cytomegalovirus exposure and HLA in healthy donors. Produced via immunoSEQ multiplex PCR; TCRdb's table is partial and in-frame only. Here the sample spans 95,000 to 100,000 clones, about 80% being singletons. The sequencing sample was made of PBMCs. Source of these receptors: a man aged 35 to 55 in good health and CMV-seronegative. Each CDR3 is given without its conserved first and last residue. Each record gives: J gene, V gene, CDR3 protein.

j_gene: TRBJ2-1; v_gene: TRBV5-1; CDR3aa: ASSLADPWNEQF
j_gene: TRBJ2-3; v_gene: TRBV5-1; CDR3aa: ASSPGSWDTQY
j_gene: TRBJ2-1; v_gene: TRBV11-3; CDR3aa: ASSRSDFYEQF
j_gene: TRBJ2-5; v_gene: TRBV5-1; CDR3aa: ASSQGQQETQY
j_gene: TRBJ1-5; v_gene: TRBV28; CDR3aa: ASGLSRGSNQPQH
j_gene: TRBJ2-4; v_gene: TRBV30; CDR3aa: AWSDRLTPPRNIQY
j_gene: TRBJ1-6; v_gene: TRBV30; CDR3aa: AWKGRSDSPLH
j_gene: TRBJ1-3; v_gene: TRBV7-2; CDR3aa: ASSLSRGLAGNTIY
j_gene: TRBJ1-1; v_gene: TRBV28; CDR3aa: ASTTTGALAF
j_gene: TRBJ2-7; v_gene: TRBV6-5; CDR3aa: ASSYGGRTAYEQY